The 20 T cell receptor beta chains given below trace back to one sample, sequenced in a study of cytomegalovirus exposure and HLA in healthy donors. This table comes from immunoSEQ multiplex PCR, and its TCRdb copy is limited to in-frame clones, with some not included. The sample holds more than 45,000 clones; about 91% are singletons and the top ten take 2.2%. Sample: PBMCs. The receptor set was obtained from a woman aged 30 to 39 in good health and CMV-seronegative.

This clone was counted a few times. Other DNA variants within this sample encode the same CDR3. The chain is built from TRBV6-5 and TRBJ1-2; 7 nucleotides align to TRBD1. V was clipped by 4 bases and J by 6 bases; unmatched bases: 5. Germline V CDR1 and CDR2: MNHEY, SVGAGI. This CDR3 spans 13 amino acids. In DNA, the CDR3 is TGTGCCAGCAGTTCGACAGGGAGCCATGGCTACACCTTC. It yields the protein CASSSTGSHGYTF.

Turning to this clone: This same CDR3 is encoded by further DNA sequences in the sample. This rearrangement joins TRBV9 to TRBJ2-2; TRBD2 matches 7 bases. The CDR3 has 15 residues. Germline loops: CDR1 SGDLS, CDR2 YYNGEE. J gave up 0 bases and V 1 base, and 0 bases lay outside the gene matches. The CDR3 here is CASSVSGANTGELFF. In nucleotides, the CDR3 is TGTGCCAGCAGCGTAAGCGGGGCGAACACCGGGGAGCTGTTTTTT.

This chain links TRBV6-1 with TRBJ2-5, with D perhaps TRBD1 (6 bases). V lost 1 base, J lost 2 bases, and 8 bases lay in between. Looked up from germline, CDR1 is MNHNS and CDR2 is SASEGT. This CDR3 spans 14 amino acids. The CDR3 DNA reads as TGTGCCAGCAGTGAAGTGCAGGGGCAAGAGACCCAGTACTTC. Its translation is CASSEVQGQETQYF.

This clone has only one observation. The J gene is TRBJ2-1, the V gene TRBV4-3, with a weak D call TRBD2 (5 bases). The V and J ends lost 3 bases and 9 bases respectively, with 15 bases between them. Looked up from germline, CDR1 is LGHNA and CDR2 is YSLEER. This CDR3 region has 14 residues. CDR3 DNA sequence: TGCGCCAGCAGCCAGGGCCTCGAGGGTACTGAGCAGTTCTTC. It encodes CASSQGLEGTEQFF.

V and J are TRBV10-1 and TRBJ2-2, with 8 bases lining up with TRBD2. Germline loops: CDR1 WNHNN, CDR2 SYGVQD (reference sequence). The V segment lost 9 bases and the J segment 4 bases; nucleotides outside the gene matches: 7. CDR3 length equals 14 residues. The chain's CDR3 is CARGAGARTGELFF. The CDR3 DNA reads TGCGCCAGAGGAGCGGGAGCGCGCACCGGGGAGCTGTTTTTT.

The CDR3, as DNA: TGTGCCAGCAGTGGTTGGCTAGCGGGCACCGGGGAGCTGTTTTTT. It is translated as CASSGWLAGTGELFF. The chain links TRBV6-1 to TRBJ2-2; 8 nucleotides match TRBD2. Germline CDR1 reads MNHNS; CDR2 reads SASEGT. The V segment lost 4 bases and the J segment 4 bases; nucleotides outside the gene matches: 5. This CDR3 contains 15 residues.

The chain has TRBV21-1 and TRBJ1-2; the table's D call of TRBD1 was not tested on the DNA. TRBV21-1 is termed a pseudogene. The CDR3 runs to 17 residues. In nucleotides, the CDR3 is TGTGCCAGCAGCAACGTTGTAGGGGGCAGGGGGCTATGTGGCTACACCTTC. This translates into CASSNVVGGRGLCGYTF.

The chain carries TRBV7-2 and TRBJ1-4; a weak D match, TRBD1 (6 bases). Trimming left V 6 bases short and J 2 bases short, with 13 bases between. CDR3 length equals 15 residues. CDR1 SGHTA and CDR2 FQGNSA come from the germline V gene. The CDR3 DNA reads TGTGCCAGCAGGCAGGGGCTCTCGACTAATGAAAAACTGTTTTTT. This gives the protein CASRQGLSTNEKLFF. The complete variable domain, with remaining parts taken from reference TRBV7-2 and TRBJ1-4, reads GAGVSQSPSNKVTEKGKDVELRCDPISGHTALYWYRQSLGQGLEFLIYFQGNSAPDKSGLPSDRFSAERTGGSVSTLTIQRTQQEDSAVYLCASRQGLSTNEKLFFGSGTQLSVL.

This clone was observed once. This rearrangement joins TRBV28 to TRBJ2-5; no reliable D call. This CDR3 region has 13 residues. Germline-derived CDR1 and CDR2 are MDHEN and SYDVKM. V lost 6 bases and J 3 bases, leaving 11 bases between the germline ends. This chain's CDR3 is CASRLTPKETQYF. DNA for the CDR3: TGTGCCAGCAGATTGACTCCCAAAGAGACCCAGTACTTC.

The chain carries TRBV18 and TRBJ2-5; no clear D. The V end lost 0 bases, the J end lost 5 bases, and 10 bases lay between the germline ends. From germline, CDR1 is KGHSH and CDR2 LQKENI. The CDR3 spans 14 residues. DNA for the CDR3: TGTGCCAGCTCACCACCTCCTGGTGCGGAGACCCAGTACTTC. As protein: CASSPPPGAETQYF.

The chain links TRBV7-2 to TRBJ2-7; TRBD2 might be the D (6 bases). The CDR3 is 15 residues long. The germline CDR1 and CDR2 sequences are SGHTA and FQGNSA. Trimming stripped 1 base from V and 0 bases from J, with 10 bases between. The CDR3 sequence: CASSLGAGGSYEQYF. The CDR3 bases are TGTGCCAGCAGCTTAGGTGCCGGGGGCTCCTACGAGCAGTACTTC.

This chain links TRBV30 with TRBJ1-2; the match to TRBD1 covers 9 bases. Trimming at V came to 7 bases and at J to 4 bases, leaving 13 bases not matched to a gene. The CDR3 covers 15 residues. CDR1 GTSNPN and CDR2 SVGIG come from the germline V gene (reference sequence). The DNA for the CDR3 is TGTGCCTTTACGGTGACAGGGGGACCCACCTATGGCTACACCTTC. Encoded protein: CAFTVTGGPTYGYTF. Together with reference TRBV30 and TRBJ1-2, the CDR3 gives the full variable domain: SQTIHQWPATLVQPVGSPLSLECTVEGTSNPNLYWYRQAAGRGLQLLFYSVGIGQISSEVPQNLSASRPQDRQFILSSKKLLLSDSGFYLCAFTVTGGPTYGYTFGSGTRLTVV.

This sequence joins TRBV14 and TRBJ2-2, with 9 bases lining up with TRBD2. This CDR3 is built from 15 residues. Germline CDR1 is SGHDN and CDR2 is FVKESK. V gave up 4 bases and J gave up 4 bases; unmatched junction bases: 4. CDR3 loop: CASSPREGSTGELFF. In DNA form, the CDR3 reads TGTGCCAGCAGCCCGCGGGAGGGGAGCACCGGGGAGCTGTTTTTT.

This chain uses TRBV7-2 with TRBJ2-7, with D maybe TRBD1 (6 bases). This CDR3 has 14 residues. The germline V gene encodes CDR1 SGHTA and CDR2 FQGNSA. V was shortened by 5 bases and J by 2 bases, with 13 bases between the two germline ends. The CDR3 DNA sequence: TGTGCCAGCAGCCGTCGGGACACAGCCTACGAGCAGTACTTC. Translated: CASSRRDTAYEQYF.

The rearrangement uses TRBV9 and TRBJ1-1, with D uncertain. With 3 bases removed from V and 7 bases from J, the gap between germline ends came to 16 bases. In germline, CDR1 is SGDLS, CDR2 YYNGEE. The CDR3 covers 14 residues. DNA for the CDR3: TGTGCCAGCAGCGCCTCCTCCGGGGTTCGTGAAGCTTTCTTT. Its protein is CASSASSGVREAFF.

This clone was seen more than once but under ten times. J is TRBJ2-7 and V is TRBV10-1; D remains ambiguous. The germline CDR1 and CDR2 sequences are WNHNN and SYGVQD (reference sequence). The germline V and J ends were trimmed by 5 bases and 12 bases, with 8 bases remaining between them. The CDR3 runs to 9 residues. CDR3 amino acids: CASSPTTYF. Written as DNA, the CDR3 is TGCGCCAGCAGTCCAACTACGTACTTC.

J is TRBJ1-2 and V is TRBV27; TRBD1 aligns across 8 bases. CDR3 size: 17 residues. Germline V lookup: CDR1 MNHEY, CDR2 SMNVEV (reference sequence). The ends lost 4 bases at V and 2 bases at J; junction bases unmatched: 12. The CDR3 loop is CASSSVNTGQENYGYTF. As DNA, the CDR3 is TGTGCCAGCAGTTCCGTAAACACGGGACAGGAAAACTATGGCTACACCTTC.

The chain employs TRBV29-1 and TRBJ2-3; 7 bases align to TRBD2. V trimming: 6 bases; J trimming: 2 bases; junction bases outside the gene matches: 8. This CDR3 contains 14 residues. CDR1 is SQVTM and CDR2 is ANQGSEA in the germline V gene. CDR3 coding DNA: TGCAGCGTGGGGGAAGCGGGAAACACAGATACGCAGTATTTT. Translation gives CSVGEAGNTDTQYF.

The genes are TRBV27 and TRBJ2-7, with D possibly TRBD2 on 5 matching bases. The CDR3 has 12 residues. Germline V gene sequence: CDR1 MNHEY, CDR2 SMNVEV (reference sequence). V lost 8 bases and J lost 5, with 13 bases in between. CDR3 sequence reads: CASGLWRDEQYF. The CDR3 DNA reads as TGTGCCAGCGGACTTTGGAGAGACGAGCAGTACTTC.

The chain combines TRBV7-2 with TRBJ1-1, with D possibly being TRBD1 (5 bases). CDR1 is SGHTA and CDR2 is FQGNSA in the germline V gene. The CDR3 runs 14 residues. Trimming removed 5 bases at V and 0 bases at J, with 10 bases between. CDR3 DNA sequence: TGTGCCAGCAGCCGGGGGGTGGTGAACACTGAAGCTTTCTTT. It is translated as CASSRGVVNTEAFF.